This entry lists 14 T cell receptor beta chains sequenced from one sample in a study of OX40 agonist ivuxolimab in advanced cancers. Receptor libraries were prepared by the immunoSEQ multiplex PCR assay. TCRdb limited this immuneACCESS table to in-frame rearrangements with V and J called. A share of clones is missing; checked studies link under half to unresolved V genes, and the rest is unexplained. Across this sample there are some 70,000 clones, with more than 70% seen only once. About 2.1% of the sample is in the top ten clones. The sample in question was CD4+ or CD8+ T cells sorted from blood, obtained in a trial of the OX40 agonist ivuxolimab. These receptors came from an adult with an advanced solid tumor such as melanoma, head and neck, liver or kidney cancer.

This sequence joins TRBV11-1 and TRBJ2-7, with unresolved D. The CDR3 extends over 14 amino acids. Germline CDR1 reads SGHAT; CDR2 reads FQDESV (reference sequence). V was trimmed by 1 base and J by 0 bases, leaving 7 bases between them. The DNA of the CDR3 is TGTGCCAGCAGCTTAGGGATCGCCTCCTACGAGCAGTACTTC. It encodes CASSLGIASYEQYF.

V gene TRBV5-1 combines with J gene TRBJ2-2; tentatively, D is TRBD1 (6 bases). Germline V CDR1 and CDR2: SGHRS, YFSETQ. This CDR3 spans 14 amino acids. V gave up 7 bases and J gave up 3 bases, with 13 bases separating them. This CDR3 reads CASFRTADTGELFF. CDR3 bases: TGCGCCAGCTTTAGGACAGCGGACACCGGGGAGCTGTTTTTT. Supplemented by reference TRBV5-1 and TRBJ2-2, the full variable domain reads KAGVTQTPRYLIKTRGQQVTLSCSPISGHRSVSWYQQTPGQGLQFLFEYFSETQRNKGNFPGRFSGRQFSNSRSEMNVSTLELGDSALYLCASFRTADTGELFFGEGSRLTVL.

The chain has TRBV7-8 and TRBJ1-1, with 10 nucleotides matching TRBD1. This CDR3 is built from 14 residues. Germline V gene lookup returns CDR1 SGHVS and CDR2 FQNEAQ. The V and J ends lost 5 bases and 8 bases, in that order; junction bases with no gene match: 8. Here the CDR3 reads CASSPGQGITEAFF. Here the CDR3 DNA reads TGTGCCAGCAGCCCGGGACAGGGGATTACGGAAGCTTTCTTT.

The chain couples TRBV6-5 to TRBJ1-1; the D is unclear. Germline loops: CDR1 MNHEY, CDR2 SVGAGI. This CDR3 has 15 amino acids. V was cut by 8 bases and J by 0 bases, with 16 bases left in between. The CDR3, as DNA: TGTGCCAGCCTATCCGCCGGCAGAATGAACACTGAAGCTTTCTTT. It is translated as CASLSAGRMNTEAFF.

V and J are TRBV4-1 and TRBJ1-2; 11 bases fit TRBD1. Germline values: CDR1 MGHRA, CDR2 YSYEKL. V dropped 0 bases and J dropped 4; count of bases not matched to a gene: 4. This CDR3 is built from 16 residues. This CDR3 reads CASSQDRTGGLYGYTF. CDR3 bases: TGCGCCAGCAGCCAAGATCGGACAGGGGGCCTCTATGGCTACACCTTC.

The V and J genes are TRBV29-1 and TRBJ1-2; D is unresolved. The CDR3 contains 10 residues. CDR1 SQVTM and CDR2 ANQGSEA come from the germline V gene. The V and J ends lost 4 bases and 8 bases respectively, with 8 bases between them. The CDR3 loop reads CSVGPEGYTF. The CDR3 DNA reads TGCAGCGTTGGCCCCGAAGGCTACACCTTC.

The CDR3 loop reads CASGESGETQYF. The CDR3 nucleotides are TGTGCTAGTGGTGAATCTGGGGAGACCCAGTACTTC. The J gene is TRBJ2-5, the V gene TRBV12-5, with D unresolved. Trimming stripped 5 bases from V and 5 bases from J, with 9 bases between. The CDR3 runs to 12 residues. Germline CDR1 is LGHNT and CDR2 is FRNRAP. The variable domain in full, with the rest retrieved from reference TRBV12-5 and TRBJ2-5, is DARVTQTPRHKVTEMGQEVTMRCQPILGHNTVFWYRQTMMQGLELLAYFRNRAPLDDSGMPKDRFSAEMPDATLATLKIQPSEPRDSAVYFCASGESGETQYFGPGTRLLVL.

The chain recombines TRBV27 with TRBJ1-1, with 12 bases identical to TRBD1. Germline CDR1 MNHEY, CDR2 SMNVEV (reference sequence). V shed 6 bases, J shed 0 bases, and the junction held 8 bases outside the gene matches. The CDR3 totals 17 residues. Written as DNA, the CDR3 is TGTGCCAGCAGCCGTCGGGACAGGGGGCAGATGAACACTGAAGCTTTCTTT. Its protein is CASSRRDRGQMNTEAFF.

The rearrangement joins TRBV7-2 to TRBJ1-6; no clear D. Trimming left V 5 bases short and J 7 bases short, with 12 bases between. Germline CDR1 is SGHTA and CDR2 is FQGNSA. The CDR3 length is 14 residues. The CDR3 protein is CASSPGLVNSPLHF. As DNA, the CDR3 is TGTGCCAGCAGCCCCGGACTAGTAAATTCACCCCTCCACTTT.

V usage is TRBV19 and J usage is TRBJ2-2, with 7 bases matching TRBD2. Looked up from germline, CDR1 is LNHDA and CDR2 is SQIVND (reference sequence). The CDR3 extends over 14 amino acids. The ends lost 7 bases at V and 3 bases at J; junction bases unmatched: 5. The CDR3, as DNA: TGTGCCAGTAAAGAGACTAGCTACACCGGGGAGCTGTTTTTT. Its translation is CASKETSYTGELFF. Combining the CDR3 with reference TRBV19 and TRBJ2-2 gives the whole variable domain DGGITQSPKYLFRKEGQNVTLSCEQNLNHDAMYWYRQDPGQGLRLIYYSQIVNDFQKGDIAEGYSVSREKKESFPLTVTSAQKNPTAFYLCASKETSYTGELFFGEGSRLTVL.

The rearrangement uses TRBV7-3 and TRBJ2-5; tentative D call: TRBD1 (5 bases). Trimming cost V 4 bases and J 5 bases, with 11 bases left between them. Per the germline V gene, CDR1 is SGHTA and CDR2 is FQGTGA. This CDR3 is 13 amino acids long. The CDR3 nucleotides are TGTGCCAGCAGCTCTCGACAGTGGGAGACCCAGTACTTC. Its translation: CASSSRQWETQYF.

The J gene is TRBJ2-5, the V gene TRBV7-9; D is perhaps TRBD2 (7 bases). The V gene lost 3 bases and the J gene lost 4 bases, with 18 bases spanning the gap. The CDR3 loop spans 16 amino acids. Germline V gives CDR1 SEHNR, CDR2 FQNEAQ (reference sequence). Here the CDR3 reads CASSFGSWGGPETQYF. The CDR3 DNA sequence: TGTGCCAGCAGCTTTGGATCGTGGGGGGGGCCAGAGACCCAGTACTTC.

The V and J genes are TRBV5-4 and TRBJ2-3; 7 bases map to TRBD2. The germline V gene encodes CDR1 SGHNT and CDR2 YYREEE (reference sequence). Trimming cost V 8 bases and J 2 bases; bases outside gene matches: 8. This CDR3 is 14 amino acids long. This CDR3 reads CASRAGLPTDTQYF. DNA for the CDR3: TGTGCCAGTAGAGCGGGGCTCCCCACAGATACGCAGTATTTT.

V usage is TRBV10-1 and J usage is TRBJ1-4; possible D gene TRBD1, 5 bases. The ends were cut back, 3 bases at V and 6 bases at J, with 11 bases in the middle. The CDR3 is made up of 14 amino acids. In germline, CDR1 is WNHNN, CDR2 SYGVQD (reference sequence). This CDR3 is CASSDRTPDEKLFF. The CDR3 coding sequence is TGCGCCAGCAGTGATCGGACACCGGATGAAAAACTGTTTTTT.